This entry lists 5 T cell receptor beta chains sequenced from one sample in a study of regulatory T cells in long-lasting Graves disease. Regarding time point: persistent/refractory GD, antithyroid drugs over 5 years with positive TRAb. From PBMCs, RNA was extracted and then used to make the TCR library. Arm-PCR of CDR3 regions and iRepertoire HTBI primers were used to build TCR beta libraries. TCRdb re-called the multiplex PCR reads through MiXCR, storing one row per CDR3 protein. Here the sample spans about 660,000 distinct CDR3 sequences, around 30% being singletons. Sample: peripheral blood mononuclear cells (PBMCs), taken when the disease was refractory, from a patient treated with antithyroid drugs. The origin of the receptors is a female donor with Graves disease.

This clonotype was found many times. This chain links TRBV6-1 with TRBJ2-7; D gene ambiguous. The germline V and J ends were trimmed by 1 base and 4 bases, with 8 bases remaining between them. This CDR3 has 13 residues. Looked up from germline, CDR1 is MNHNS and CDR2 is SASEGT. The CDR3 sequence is CASSEDGSYEQYF. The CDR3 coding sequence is TGTGCCAGCAGTGAAGATGGTAGTTACGAGCAGTACTTC.

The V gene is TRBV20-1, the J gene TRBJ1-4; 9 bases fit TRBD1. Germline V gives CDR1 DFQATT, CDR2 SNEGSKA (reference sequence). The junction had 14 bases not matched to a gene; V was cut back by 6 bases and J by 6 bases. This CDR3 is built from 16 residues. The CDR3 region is CSAPGQGVYNHEKLFF. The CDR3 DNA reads TGCAGTGCGCCGGGACAGGGTGTATATAACCATGAAAAACTGTTTTTT.

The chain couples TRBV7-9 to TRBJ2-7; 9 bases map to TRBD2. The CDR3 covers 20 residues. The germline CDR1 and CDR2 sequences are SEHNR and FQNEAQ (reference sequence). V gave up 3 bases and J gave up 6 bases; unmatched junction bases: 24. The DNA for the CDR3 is TGTGCCAGCAGCTTCCTTGTTTGGATAGCGGGAGTCCCCTGTCGAGGCGAGCAGTACTTC. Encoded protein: CASSFLVWIAGVPCRGEQYF. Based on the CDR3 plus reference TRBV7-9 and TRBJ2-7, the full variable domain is DTGVSQNPRHKITKRGQNVTFRCDPISEHNRLYWYRQTLGQGPEFLTYFQNEAQLEKSRLLSDRFSAERPKGSFSTLEIQRTEQGDSAMYLCASSFLVWIAGVPCRGEQYFGPGTRLTVT.

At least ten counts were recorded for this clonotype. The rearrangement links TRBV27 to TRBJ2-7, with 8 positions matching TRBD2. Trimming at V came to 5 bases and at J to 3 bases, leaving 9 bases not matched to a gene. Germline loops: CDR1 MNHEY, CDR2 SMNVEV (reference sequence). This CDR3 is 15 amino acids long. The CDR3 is CASSPRGLVRYEQYF. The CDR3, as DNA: TGTGCCAGCAGTCCACGGGGACTAGTCCGCTACGAGCAGTACTTC.

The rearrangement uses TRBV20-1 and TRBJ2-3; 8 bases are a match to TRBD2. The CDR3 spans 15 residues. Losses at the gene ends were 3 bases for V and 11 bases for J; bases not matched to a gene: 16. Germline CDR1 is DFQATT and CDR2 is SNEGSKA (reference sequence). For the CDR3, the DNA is TGCAGTGCTAGTTCCGGGGGGAGCGGGGGCCCCTTGCAGTATTTT. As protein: CSASSGGSGGPLQYF.